What follows is one T cell receptor beta chain and its context. This CDR3 has 14 residues. The V end lost 7 bases, the J end lost 5 bases, and 17 bases lay between the germline ends. Germline CDR1 is MDHEN and CDR2 is SYDVKM. The data belong to a study of blood T cell repertoires in COVID-19. Study-wide context: Donors in the United States, Italy and Spain gave samples during acute or convalescent COVID-19. Nucleic acid was either cDNA or gDNA, and it came from T cells, B-cell-depleted T cells, or PBMCs.

Only in-frame clones appear in the TCRdb table, and some are missing; sequencing was by immunoSEQ multiplex PCR. The sample lists roughly 290,000 clones; around 88% were seen once. Those who participated ranged in age from 18 to 89 years and resided in 20 to 30 US areas. The receptor comes from a woman in her forties who had recovered from COVID-19. The sequencing sample was made of PBMCs or T cells enriched from blood (not recorded which). This chain links TRBV28 with TRBJ2-5; D might be TRBD2 (6 bases). The CDR3 region is CASTPGGVRETQYF. For the CDR3, the DNA is TGTGCCAGCACCCCCGGGGGAGTGCGGGAGACCCAGTACTTC.